This TCR beta chain was retrieved from a study of long-term antiretroviral therapy in people with HIV. Points on this clone: What it binds is not known.

V was trimmed by 0 bases and J by 4 bases, leaving 12 bases between them. The CDR3 is made up of 15 amino acids. Germline V gives CDR1 SGHAT, CDR2 FQNNGV. Version v3.0 of the immunoSEQ assay was performed at survey level. Profiled with immunoSEQ multiplex PCR; TCRdb holds only in-frame clones, not every one. The sample contains approximately 29,000 clones, over 75% of which appear only once. Points from the study as a whole: Patients on ART gained diversity, which nonetheless stayed below transplant donor controls. Collection spanned 2004 to 2017; ART regimens may be less effective than current ones.

This material consisted of unsorted PBMCs, taken just over 5 years after starting antiretroviral therapy. The gene calls are TRBV11-2 and TRBJ1-2, with D possibly matching TRBD1 (5 bases). This receptor was taken from a middle-aged woman with HIV. Written as DNA, the CDR3 is TGTGCCAGCAGCTTAGAGGGGGGATTCTCCTATGGCTACACCTTC. Translated, it gives CASSLEGGFSYGYTF.